This T cell receptor (beta chain) was captured in a study of Graves' ophthalmopathy and Graves' hyperthyroidism. As the template, RNA transcripts were used to amplify TCR beta CDR3 regions. HTBI-primed first-round RT-PCR preceded second-round multiplex PCR. TCRdb used MiXCR to reprocess the multiplex PCR reads, holding one entry per CDR3 protein. This sample has about half a million distinct CDR3 sequences, with under 15% found just once. This CDR3 contains 16 residues. Losses at the gene ends were 1 base for V and 7 bases for J; bases not matched to a gene: 5. Germline V gene lookup returns CDR1 LNHDA and CDR2 SQIVND (reference sequence). PBMCs were density-gradient isolated from 10 ml fresh blood.

The receptor was isolated from a woman under 40 with Graves' ophthalmopathy. The chain employs TRBV19 and TRBJ2-2, with 11 bases matching TRBD1. Sequencing was performed on blood. The CDR3 nucleotides read TGTGCCAGTAGTATAGGGACAGGGGGCTTATTCGGGGAGCTGTTTTTT. Encoded protein: CASSIGTGGLFGELFF.